This T cell receptor beta chain was retrieved from a study of blood T cell repertoires in COVID-19. About the study: Whether acute or convalescent, the COVID-19 samples came from the United States, Italy and Spain. Nucleic acid was either cDNA or gDNA, and it came from T cells, B-cell-depleted T cells, or PBMCs.

Methods used by the authors: From reference gene primer amplification, estimates of nucleated cell counts were derived. Here immunoSEQ multiplex PCR was the method, and the copy in TCRdb shows in-frame clones only, minus some. The V and J calls and the clone size are those of that table, but D and trimming were determined from the DNA. The table has 75,000 to 100,000 clones, more than 65% seen once. Germline V gene lookup returns CDR1 SGHVS and CDR2 FQNEAQ. Trimming removed 6 bases at V and 0 bases at J, with 12 bases between. The CDR3 loop spans 14 amino acids. The gene calls are TRBV7-8 and TRBJ2-7; D is unclear. The source of this sequence is a man in his fifties or sixties with acute or convalescent COVID-19. Sequenced material: peripheral blood. The CDR3 region has the DNA TGTGCCAGCAGTTCCGCCCGCGGCTCCTACGAGCAGTACTTC. It translates to CASSSARGSYEQYF.